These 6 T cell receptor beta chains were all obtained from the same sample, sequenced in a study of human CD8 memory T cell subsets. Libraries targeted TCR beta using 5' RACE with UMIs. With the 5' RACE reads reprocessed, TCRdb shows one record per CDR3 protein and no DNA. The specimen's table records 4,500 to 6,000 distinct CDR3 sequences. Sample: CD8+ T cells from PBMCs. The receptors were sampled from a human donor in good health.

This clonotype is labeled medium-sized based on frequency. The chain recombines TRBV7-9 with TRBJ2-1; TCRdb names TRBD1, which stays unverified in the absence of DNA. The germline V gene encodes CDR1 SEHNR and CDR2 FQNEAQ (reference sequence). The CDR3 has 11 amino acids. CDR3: CASTPGSEQFF.

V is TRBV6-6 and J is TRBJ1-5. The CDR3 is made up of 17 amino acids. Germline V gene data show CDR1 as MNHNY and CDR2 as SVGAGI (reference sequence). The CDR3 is CASSYSGEFYSNQPQHF.

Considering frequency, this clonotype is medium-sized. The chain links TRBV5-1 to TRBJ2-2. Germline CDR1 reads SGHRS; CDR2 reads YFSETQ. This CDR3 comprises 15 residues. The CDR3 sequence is CASSLDRVGTGELFF. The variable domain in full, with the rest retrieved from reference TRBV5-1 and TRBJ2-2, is KAGVTQTPRYLIKTRGQQVTLSCSPISGHRSVSWYQQTPGQGLQFLFEYFSETQRNKGNFPGRFSGRQFSNSRSEMNVSTLELGDSALYLCASSLDRVGTGELFFGEGSRLTVL.

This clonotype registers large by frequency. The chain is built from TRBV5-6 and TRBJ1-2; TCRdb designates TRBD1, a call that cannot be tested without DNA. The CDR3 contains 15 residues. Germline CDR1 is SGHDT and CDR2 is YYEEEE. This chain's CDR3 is CASSFWTGNNYGYTF.

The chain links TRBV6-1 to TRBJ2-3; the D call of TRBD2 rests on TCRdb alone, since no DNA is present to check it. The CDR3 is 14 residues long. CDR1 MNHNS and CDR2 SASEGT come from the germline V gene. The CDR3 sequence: CASSEIWGPDTQYF.

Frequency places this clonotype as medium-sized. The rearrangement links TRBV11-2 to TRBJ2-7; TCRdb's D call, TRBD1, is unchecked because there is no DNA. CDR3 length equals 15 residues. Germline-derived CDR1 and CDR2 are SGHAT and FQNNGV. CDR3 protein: CASTINILGDYEQYF.